Listed here are 18 T cell receptor beta chains from one sample, sequenced in a study of OX40 agonist ivuxolimab in advanced cancers. Clones were sequenced by immunoSEQ multiplex PCR, and TCRdb holds only the in-frame ones, with some missing. The sample lists 44,000 or so clones; approximately 91% were seen once. The source was CD4+ or CD8+ T cells sorted from blood, collected in a trial of the OX40 agonist ivuxolimab. The receptor source for this set is an adult with an advanced solid tumor such as melanoma, head and neck, liver or kidney cancer.

V usage is TRBV6-5 and J usage is TRBJ2-7; D is perhaps TRBD2 (6 bases). This CDR3 has 13 amino acids. Germline-derived CDR1 and CDR2 are MNHEY and SVGAGI. The V end lost 1 base, the J end lost 5 bases, and 9 bases lay between the germline ends. CDR3 loop: CASSYFGGNEQYF. CDR3 bases: TGTGCCAGCAGTTACTTTGGGGGGAACGAGCAGTACTTC.

J is TRBJ2-7 and V is TRBV9; D ambiguous. There are 14 residues in the CDR3. Between the trimmed V and J ends, which lost 0 bases and 2 bases, there was a span of 9 bases. Germline values: CDR1 SGDLS, CDR2 YYNGEE. CDR3 bases: TGTGCCAGCAGCGTAGACGTAGGAGCCTACGAGCAGTACTTC. This sequence encodes CASSVDVGAYEQYF. Using reference TRBV9 and TRBJ2-7 for the parts outside the CDR3, the full variable domain is DSGVTQTPKHLITATGQRVTLRCSPRSGDLSVYWYQQSLDQGLQFLIQYYNGEERAKGNILERFSAQQFPDLHSELNLSSLELGDSALYFCASSVDVGAYEQYFGPGTRLTVT.

The chain uses TRBV7-9 and TRBJ2-1, with TRBD2 matching 11 bases. Germline CDR1 and CDR2: SEHNR and FQNEAQ (reference sequence). The V and J ends lost 5 bases and 10 bases, in that order; junction bases with no gene match: 10. The CDR3 spans 15 residues. The CDR3 region has the DNA TGTGCCAGCAGCCCACCGGGACTAGCGGAGGAAGAGCAGTTCTTC. Translating it yields CASSPPGLAEEEQFF.

This chain connects TRBV7-3 to TRBJ2-3; D remains unclear. Trimming stripped 0 bases from V and 1 base from J, with 17 bases between. Germline CDR1 and CDR2: SGHTA and FQGTGA. This CDR3 region has 18 residues. CDR3 in amino acids: CASSLTKGQGLRTDTQYF. Here the CDR3 DNA reads TGTGCCAGCAGCTTAACCAAAGGCCAAGGGCTTCGCACAGATACGCAGTATTTT.

The J gene is TRBJ2-1, the V gene TRBV6-1; 7 bases are a match to TRBD1. The CDR3 extends over 14 amino acids. Germline trimming cut 2 bases from V and 5 bases from J; bases unmatched to any gene: 3. The germline V gene has CDR1 MNHNS and CDR2 SASEGT. As DNA, the CDR3 is TGTGCCAGCAGTGAATATGGGACAGACAATGAGCAGTTCTTC. Amino acids: CASSEYGTDNEQFF.

On this clone: It is likely a read error, because the conserved phenylalanine at the end of the CDR3 is missing. This chain connects TRBV27 to TRBJ1-1, with no clear D. The CDR3 totals 14 residues. The V gene's germline CDR1 is MNHEY and CDR2 SMNVEV (reference sequence). V lost 0 bases and J lost 3, with 8 bases in between. CDR3 region: CASSLSGIDTEAFL. In DNA, the CDR3 is TGTGCCAGCAGTTTATCGGGGATTGACACTGAAGCTTTCCTT.

The chain joins TRBV15 to TRBJ2-7, with D tentatively TRBD2 (6 bases). CDR3 length: 15 residues. Germline V CDR1 and CDR2: LNHNV, YYDKDF (reference sequence). Between the trimmed V and J ends, which lost 3 bases and 0 bases, there was a span of 12 bases. In DNA form, the CDR3 reads TGTGCCACCAGCAGCGGCGGGATGAGCTCCTACGAGCAGTACTTC. It codes for CATSSGGMSSYEQYF. Filled out from reference TRBV15 and TRBJ2-7, the complete variable domain reads DAMVIQNPRYQVTQFGKPVTLSCSQTLNHNVMYWYQQKSSQAPKLLFHYYDKDFNNEADTPDNFQSRRPNTSFCFLDIRSPGLGDTAMYLCATSSGGMSSYEQYFGPGTRLTVT.

The rearrangement uses TRBV13 and TRBJ2-5; no definite D call. Germline V CDR1 and CDR2: PRHDT, FYEKMQ (reference sequence). CDR3 length: 14 amino acids. V lost 3 bases to trimming and J lost 4 bases, with 12 bases between them. CDR3 sequence (DNA): TGTGCCAGCAGCTTCTTCCCTAGGCCAGAGACCCAGTACTTC. Translation: CASSFFPRPETQYF.

The V call is TRBV7-9, the J call TRBJ2-5, with D perhaps matching TRBD2 (5 bases). Germline lookup yields CDR1 SEHNR and CDR2 FQNEAQ (reference sequence). V was clipped by 1 base and J by 6 bases, with 24 bases between them. The CDR3 runs 18 residues. CDR3 loop: CASSLDGGYAPREKTQYF. CDR3 DNA: TGTGCCAGCAGCTTAGATGGAGGTTACGCCCCCCGGGAAAAGACCCAGTACTTC.

The gene calls are TRBV9 and TRBJ2-7, with 7 bases matching TRBD2. V shed 4 bases, J shed 5 bases, and the junction held 12 bases outside the gene matches. The V gene's germline CDR1 is SGDLS and CDR2 YYNGEE. The CDR3 consists of 15 residues. CDR3 protein: CASSPSWGRVDEQYF. The DNA of the CDR3 is TGTGCCAGCAGCCCATCCTGGGGGAGGGTGGACGAGCAGTACTTC.

CDR3 in amino acids: CASSQNTLVIPSALDTQYF. CDR3 nucleotides: TGCGCCAGCAGCCAAAATACACTAGTAATCCCCTCGGCGCTAGATACGCAGTATTTT. V is TRBV4-1 and J is TRBJ2-3, with D perhaps TRBD2 (5 bases). Trimming took off 2 bases at V and 5 bases at J, with 26 bases between the two ends. This CDR3 spans 19 amino acids. Germline-derived CDR1 and CDR2 are MGHRA and YSYEKL.

The rearrangement links TRBV11-2 to TRBJ2-1; D not certain. This CDR3 is built from 13 residues. The germline V and J ends were trimmed by 5 bases and 6 bases, with 11 bases remaining between them. Per the germline V gene, CDR1 is SGHAT and CDR2 is FQNNGV. CDR3 amino acids: CASSPFDFNEQFF. CDR3 in DNA: TGTGCCAGCAGCCCTTTCGACTTCAATGAGCAGTTCTTC.

The chain combines TRBV30 with TRBJ1-6, with D possibly TRBD1 on 6 matching bases. V gave up 0 bases and J gave up 11 bases, with 11 bases separating them. The CDR3 is 13 amino acids. CDR1 is GTSNPN and CDR2 is SVGIG in the germline V gene (reference sequence). CDR3 coding DNA: TGTGCCTGGAGTGTAGTGGCAGGGGCACCCCTCCACTTT. This gives the protein CAWSVVAGAPLHF.

The chain links TRBV6-1 to TRBJ2-3; D remains ambiguous. With 2 bases removed from V and 0 bases from J, the gap between germline ends came to 9 bases. The CDR3 runs 15 residues. Germline CDR1 and CDR2: MNHNS and SASEGT. The CDR3 bases are TGTGCCAGCAGTGAATTCCCAAGTAGCACAGATACGCAGTATTTT. This translates into CASSEFPSSTDTQYF.

The V and J genes are TRBV27 and TRBJ2-3, with a weak D call TRBD1 (5 bases). Germline V gene lookup returns CDR1 MNHEY and CDR2 SMNVEV (reference sequence). The CDR3 length is 13 residues. V lost 2 bases, J lost 4 bases, and 7 bases lay in between. The DNA for the CDR3 is TGTGCCAGCAGTTTAGCAGGGCCAGATACGCAGTATTTT. Translation: CASSLAGPDTQYF.

The chain recombines TRBV28 with TRBJ1-1, with D possibly TRBD1 on 5 matching bases. Trimming stripped 3 bases from V and 2 bases from J, with 7 bases between. The CDR3 is made up of 13 amino acids. Germline assignment: CDR1 MDHEN and CDR2 SYDVKM. CDR3 sequence: CASSFQGNTEAFF. CDR3 sequence (DNA): TGTGCCAGCAGTTTTCAGGGTAACACTGAAGCTTTCTTT.

The V call is TRBV2, the J call TRBJ2-3; D is unclear. The CDR3 is made up of 13 amino acids. In germline, CDR1 is SNHLY, CDR2 FYNNEI. Trimming removed 5 bases at V and 2 bases at J, with 8 bases between. In DNA, the CDR3 is TGTGCCAGCAGTCCCTTAGTCACAGATACGCAGTATTTT. Residues: CASSPLVTDTQYF.

The chain couples TRBV30 to TRBJ2-7; D not resolved. With 4 bases removed from V and 2 bases from J, the gap between germline ends came to 12 bases. Germline-derived CDR1 and CDR2 are GTSNPN and SVGIG (reference sequence). The length of the CDR3 is 13 residues. DNA for the CDR3: TGTGCCTGGACCTCTAAGGGTGCCTACGAGCAGTACTTC. Protein: CAWTSKGAYEQYF.